The T cell receptor beta chain described here comes from a study of radiation and T cells in renal cell carcinoma. Study-wide context: Nephrectomy followed 15 Gy stereotactic body radiation by 4 weeks.

The CDR3 totals 15 residues. J gave up 4 bases and V 7 bases, and 9 bases lay outside the gene matches. Germline V gives CDR1 LNHDA, CDR2 SQIVND (reference sequence). Sample time point: blood 2 weeks post-SBRT. Documented treatment: 15 Gy SBRT to primary tumor, nephrectomy 4 weeks later. Serial blood draws occurred at baseline and 2 and 4 weeks post-SBRT. The patient's renal cell carcinoma had clear cell pathology. Some clones are missing from TCRdb's copy, which holds only in-frame ones; the method was immunoSEQ multiplex PCR. The sample consists of some 150,000 clones, roughly 87% of them appearing once.

This receptor was obtained from a woman in her 50s with renal cell carcinoma. The chain links TRBV19 to TRBJ1-5, with 8 bases lining up with TRBD1. Sequencing was performed on blood, taken from a patient whose treatment included radiotherapy and nephrectomy. CDR3 sequence reads: CASKYRGYGNQPQHF. CDR3 nucleotides: TGTGCCAGTAAATACAGGGGGTATGGAAATCAGCCCCAGCATTTT.